The 11 T cell receptor delta chains below come from one sample, sequenced in a study of gammadelta T cells in human blood. With CATT, TCRdb re-called clones from the RT-PCR reads. The data contain 1,000 to 1,500 delta-chain clones, 9.7% of them seen just once; the ten biggest clones take up nearly 7.5%. The sample comprised non-Vgamma9Vdelta2 gamma-delta T cells from infant blood. The receptors were sampled from a human donor.

This clone was observed a handful of times. A much larger clone differs from this one at a single base, so this may be a read error. This chain uses TRDV1 with TRDJ1; 9 bases are shared with TRDD3. This CDR3 spans 19 amino acids. The germline CDR1 and CDR2 sequences are TSWWSYY and QGS. V lost 3 bases to trimming and J lost 0 bases; unmatched junction nucleotides: 14. The CDR3 region is CALGDSFPNWGTYTDKLIF. Written as DNA, the CDR3 is TGTGCTCTTGGGGATTCCTTCCCCAACTGGGGGACGTACACCGATAAACTCATCTTT.

This clone is deemed large. The chain uses TRDV1 and TRDJ1, with 7 bases fitting TRDD2. Germline lookup yields CDR1 TSWWSYY and CDR2 QGS. This CDR3 is built from 24 residues. Trimming removed 1 base from V and 0 bases from J; junction bases left unmatched: 29. The CDR3 DNA follows: TGTGCTCTTGGGGAACGCGTGCCCCACTCTTTTCCTACGAGGCTGCAACCCTACACCGATAAACTCATCTTT. It specifies CALGERVPHSFPTRLQPYTDKLIF.

This clone was recorded a few times. With only one base between it and a far larger clone, this is likely a read error. Other DNA sequences in this sample translate to the same CDR3. This chain links TRAV38-2/DV8 with TRDJ1, with 13 bases fitting TRDD3. The CDR3 is 25 residues long. In germline, CDR1 is TSESDYY, CDR2 QEAYKQQN. After removal of 0 bases from V and 0 bases from J, the junction contained 26 bases not matched to a gene. CDR3 coding DNA: TGTGCTTATAGGAGCGAGCCTAGTGTACTGGGGGATACGGAGAAAGAGCCTATTTACACCGATAAACTCATCTTT. This codes for CAYRSEPSVLGDTEKEPIYTDKLIF.

In this sample, this clone is large. The rearrangement joins TRDV1 to TRDJ3; the D gene could be TRDD2 or TRDD3 (5 bases each). Trimming cost V 0 bases and J 0 bases, with 24 bases left between them. Germline lookup yields CDR1 TSWWSYY and CDR2 QGS. The CDR3 consists of 23 residues. The CDR3 here is CALGELSLRKGGLRSWDTRQMFF. In nucleotides, the CDR3 is TGTGCTCTTGGGGAACTCTCCCTACGGAAAGGGGGCCTTCGCTCCTGGGACACCCGACAGATGTTTTTC.

This clone was detected only a few times. A much larger clone is a single base away; this may be a read error. The chain couples TRDV3 to TRDJ1; 7 bases are shared with TRDD2. CDR1 and CDR2 (germline): TVYSNPD, GDNSRS (reference sequence). The CDR3 runs 16 residues. With V trimmed by 2 bases and J by 3 bases, 15 bases remained unmatched. CDR3 nucleotide sequence: TGTGCCTTTCACCTTCCTCCCCTTCCGTACCCCGATAAACTCATCTTT. This translates into CAFHLPPLPYPDKLIF.

By its share, this clone is large. The chain combines TRDV1 with TRDJ3, with TRDD3 matching over 8 bases. Germline assignment: CDR1 TSWWSYY and CDR2 QGS. J was trimmed by 0 bases and V by 3 bases; bases with no gene match: 19. There are 23 residues in the CDR3. Here the CDR3 reads CALGDKSLSSTGGSSWDTRQMFF. DNA for the CDR3: TGTGCTCTTGGGGACAAATCCCTCTCCAGTACTGGGGGGAGCTCCTGGGACACCCGACAGATGTTTTTC.

Comment on this clone: A far bigger clonotype differs at one base, so this is likely a read error. The V and J genes are TRDV1 and TRDJ1; 7 bases are shared with TRDD3. V was pared by 2 bases and J by 0 bases, with 21 bases of the junction left unmatched. The CDR3 has 21 amino acids. Per germline, CDR1 TSWWSYY and CDR2 QGS. The CDR3 nucleotides are TGTGCTCTTGGGGAATGTGCCCCCTTTACTGGGGACCCCTTCTACACCGATAAACTCATCTTT. Protein sequence: CALGECAPFTGDPFYTDKLIF.

For this clone: The likely explanation is a read error, given a far larger clone one base away. Other DNA sequences in the sample encode the same CDR3. The chain links TRDV1 to TRDJ1; 10 bases align to TRDD3. CDR1 TSWWSYY and CDR2 QGS come from the germline V gene. V trimming: 4 bases; J trimming: 0 bases; junction bases outside the gene matches: 17. This CDR3 comprises 20 residues. Written as DNA, the CDR3 is TGTGCTCTTGGGGGGTCCGATAACCGTACTGGGGGATTGTACACCGATAAACTCATCTTT. It codes for CALGGSDNRTGGLYTDKLIF.

This clone is large (0.1 to 1%) by share. The chain links TRDV1 to TRDJ1, with D perhaps matching TRDD3 (6 bases). CDR3 size: 19 residues. V was trimmed by 2 bases and J by 3 bases, leaving 25 bases between them. Germline CDR1 reads TSWWSYY; CDR2 reads QGS. The CDR3 sequence: CALGEKFYQRAGDPDKLIF. CDR3 coding DNA: TGTGCTCTTGGGGAAAAGTTCTACCAAAGGGCTGGGGACCCCGATAAACTCATCTTT.

In this sample, this clone turned up a few times. A far larger clone differs by one base, so this is likely a read error. The chain joins TRDV1 to TRDJ1, with D maybe TRDD3 (6 bases). The CDR3 extends over 21 amino acids. Germline CDR1 TSWWSYY, CDR2 QGS. The CDR3 sequence: CALGESDYGGDPGPYTEKLIF. CDR3 in DNA: TGTGCTCTTGGGGAATCAGACTACGGTGGGGATCCTGGCCCCTACACCGAAAAACTCATCTTT.

This clone was observed a few times. Since a far larger clone is one base different, this is likely a read error. The same CDR3 also results from other DNA sequences found in this sample. This chain links TRDV1 with TRDJ1; 9 nucleotides align to TRDD3. The J segment lost 3 bases and the V segment lost 2 bases, leaving 22 bases of the junction unmatched. The CDR3 is 21 residues long. In germline, CDR1 is TSWWSYY, CDR2 QGS. Written as DNA, the CDR3 is TGTGCTCTTGGGGAAGTCCCAAAGTATCCCGTCCTGGGGGATGGTCCCGATAAACTCATCTTT. It encodes CALGEVPKYPVLGDGPDKLIF.